These 3 T cell receptor beta chains were sequenced from one sample in a study of T cell responses to AZD1222 COVID-19 vaccine (dated by TCRdb to the early 2020s). Receptor libraries were prepared by the immunoSEQ multiplex PCR assay. This immuneACCESS table, as held by TCRdb, lists in-frame sequences with V and J called but not all clones. Of the missing ones, under half trace to an unresolved V gene in checked studies; the others have no known cause. The sample table contains about 130,000 clones; only one count was recorded for approximately 85% of them. In total, the top ten clones hold under 2% of the sample. This specimen's time point label, per the study, means: baseline before first vaccination. Sequenced here: peripheral blood, sampled on day 0 of AZD1222 vaccination. The receptors were sampled from an adult in good health.

The CDR3 region is CASSEFRQGKNTIYF. CDR3 coding DNA: TGTGCCAGCAGTGAATTCCGGCAGGGAAAAAACACCATATATTTT. The rearrangement uses TRBV2 and TRBJ1-3, with D possibly being TRBD1 (5 bases). This CDR3 comprises 15 residues. Looked up from germline, CDR1 is SNHLY and CDR2 is FYNNEI. The germline V and J ends were trimmed by 2 bases and 6 bases, with 14 bases remaining between them.

This sequence joins TRBV19 and TRBJ1-2; D uncertain. Trimming cost V 7 bases and J 3 bases, with 9 bases left between them. The CDR3 loop spans 12 amino acids. Germline V gene sequence: CDR1 LNHDA, CDR2 SQIVND (reference sequence). The CDR3 reads CASKATYYGYTF. The DNA for the CDR3 is TGTGCCAGTAAAGCGACCTACTATGGCTACACCTTC.

On this clone itself: Other nucleotide sequences in the sample specify the same CDR3. This rearrangement joins TRBV18 to TRBJ1-1, with 7 bases lining up with TRBD1. V trimming: 4 bases; J trimming: 4 bases; junction bases outside the gene matches: 3. The CDR3 has 13 residues. In germline, CDR1 is KGHSH, CDR2 LQKENI. CDR3 sequence: CASSRPGGTEAFF. The CDR3 nucleotides read TGTGCCAGCTCACGTCCAGGGGGCACTGAAGCTTTCTTT.